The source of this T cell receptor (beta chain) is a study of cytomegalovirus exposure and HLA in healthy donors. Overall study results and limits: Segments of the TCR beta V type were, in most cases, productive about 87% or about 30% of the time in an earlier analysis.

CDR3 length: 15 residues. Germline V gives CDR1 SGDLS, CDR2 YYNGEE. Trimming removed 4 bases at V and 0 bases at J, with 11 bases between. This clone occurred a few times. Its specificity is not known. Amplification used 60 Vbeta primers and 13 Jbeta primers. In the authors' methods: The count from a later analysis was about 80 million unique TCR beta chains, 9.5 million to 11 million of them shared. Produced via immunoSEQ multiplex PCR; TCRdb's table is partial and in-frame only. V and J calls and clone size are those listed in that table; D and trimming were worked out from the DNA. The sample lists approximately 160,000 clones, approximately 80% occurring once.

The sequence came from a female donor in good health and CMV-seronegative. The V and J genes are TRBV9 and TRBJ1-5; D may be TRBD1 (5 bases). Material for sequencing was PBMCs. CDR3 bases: TGTGCCAGCAGCCAGACAGAATATAGCAATCAGCCCCAGCATTTT. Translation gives CASSQTEYSNQPQHF.